This T cell receptor beta chain was recovered during a study of T cell responses to AZD1222 COVID-19 vaccine. Study at large: Samples with a second dose at about 4 or about 12 weeks were pooled together. General study points: Sampling captured repertoires only after the peak T cell response.

The germline V gene has CDR1 LNHDA and CDR2 SQIVND (reference sequence). Trimming stripped 5 bases from V and 2 bases from J, with 9 bases between. The CDR3 is 13 amino acids. Generated by immunoSEQ multiplex PCR, the TCRdb table keeps only in-frame clones and is missing some. The table has about 150,000 clones, roughly 88% seen once. A note on this clone: Its antigen remains unknown.

This chain uses TRBV19 with TRBJ1-2, with D perhaps TRBD1 (5 bases). Sequenced material: peripheral blood, taken on day 0 of AZD1222 vaccination. The TCR sequence derives from an adult in good health. CDR3 amino acids: CASSAGRNYGYTF. CDR3 nucleotides: TGTGCCAGTAGTGCGGGACGGAACTATGGCTACACCTTC.